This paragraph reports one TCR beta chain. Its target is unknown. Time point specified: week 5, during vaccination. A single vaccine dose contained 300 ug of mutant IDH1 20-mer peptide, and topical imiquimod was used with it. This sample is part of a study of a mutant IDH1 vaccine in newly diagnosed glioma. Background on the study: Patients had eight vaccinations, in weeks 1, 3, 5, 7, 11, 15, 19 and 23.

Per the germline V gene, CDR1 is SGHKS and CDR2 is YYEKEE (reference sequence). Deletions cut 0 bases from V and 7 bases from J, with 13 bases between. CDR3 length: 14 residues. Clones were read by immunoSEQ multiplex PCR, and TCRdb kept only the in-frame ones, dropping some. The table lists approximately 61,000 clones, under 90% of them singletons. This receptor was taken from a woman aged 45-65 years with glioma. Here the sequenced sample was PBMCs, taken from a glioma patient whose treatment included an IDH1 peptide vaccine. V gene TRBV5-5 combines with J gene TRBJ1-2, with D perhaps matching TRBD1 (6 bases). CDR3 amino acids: CASSLARGAGGYTF. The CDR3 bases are TGTGCCAGCAGCTTGGCGCGGGGGGCCGGTGGCTACACCTTC.